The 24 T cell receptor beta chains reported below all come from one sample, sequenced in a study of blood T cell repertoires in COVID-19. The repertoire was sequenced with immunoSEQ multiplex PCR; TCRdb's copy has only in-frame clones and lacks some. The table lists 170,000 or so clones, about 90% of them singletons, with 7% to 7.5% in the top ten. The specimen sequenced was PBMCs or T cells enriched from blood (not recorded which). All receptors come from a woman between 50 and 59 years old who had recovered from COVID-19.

CDR3 sequence (DNA): TGTGCCAGCAGCCTCGGCCTAGCCCTTTCCTACGAGCAGTACTTC. Translation gives CASSLGLALSYEQYF. The rearrangement links TRBV4-2 to TRBJ2-7; possible D gene TRBD2, 5 bases. Germline CDR1 LGHNA, CDR2 YNFKEQ. The V end lost 4 bases, the J end lost 1 base, and 14 bases lay between the germline ends. The CDR3 loop spans 15 amino acids.

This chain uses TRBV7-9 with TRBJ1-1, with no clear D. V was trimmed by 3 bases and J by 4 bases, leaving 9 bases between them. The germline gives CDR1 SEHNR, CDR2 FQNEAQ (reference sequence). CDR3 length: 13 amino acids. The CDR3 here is CASSFEGGTEAFF. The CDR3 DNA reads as TGTGCCAGCAGCTTCGAGGGAGGCACTGAAGCTTTCTTT.

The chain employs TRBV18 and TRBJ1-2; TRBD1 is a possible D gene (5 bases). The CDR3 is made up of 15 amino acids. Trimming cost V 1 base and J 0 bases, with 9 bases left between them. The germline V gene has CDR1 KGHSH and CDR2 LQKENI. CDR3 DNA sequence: TGTGCCAGCTCACCACAGGGGCGGTCTAACTATGGCTACACCTTC. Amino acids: CASSPQGRSNYGYTF.

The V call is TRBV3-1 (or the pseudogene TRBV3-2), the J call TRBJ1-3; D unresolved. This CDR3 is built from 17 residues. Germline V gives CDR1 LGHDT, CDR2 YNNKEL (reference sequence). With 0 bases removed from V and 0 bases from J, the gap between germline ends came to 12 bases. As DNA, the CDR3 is TGTGCCAGCAGCCAAGATTCGACTCCACGCTCTGGAAACACCATATATTTT. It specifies CASSQDSTPRSGNTIYF.

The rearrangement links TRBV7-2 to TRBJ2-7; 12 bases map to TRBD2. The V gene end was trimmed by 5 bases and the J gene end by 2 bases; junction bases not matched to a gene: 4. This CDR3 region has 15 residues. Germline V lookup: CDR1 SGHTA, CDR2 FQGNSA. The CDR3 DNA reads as TGTGCCAGCAGCCTGCGGACTAGCGGGACCTACGAGCAGTACTTC. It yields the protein CASSLRTSGTYEQYF.

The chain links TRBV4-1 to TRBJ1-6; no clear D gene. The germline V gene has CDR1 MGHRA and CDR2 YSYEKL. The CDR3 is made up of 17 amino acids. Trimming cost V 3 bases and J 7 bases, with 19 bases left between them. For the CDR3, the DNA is TGCGCCAGCAGCCAGGGGTTAGGAGCGGGATTGAATTCACCCCTCCACTTT. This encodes CASSQGLGAGLNSPLHF.

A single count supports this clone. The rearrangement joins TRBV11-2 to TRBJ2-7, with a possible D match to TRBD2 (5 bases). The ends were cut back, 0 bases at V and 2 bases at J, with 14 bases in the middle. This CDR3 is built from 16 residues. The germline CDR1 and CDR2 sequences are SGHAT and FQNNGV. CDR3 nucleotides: TGTGCCAGCAGCTTAGAAGGTTCTAGCCGAACCTACGAGCAGTACTTC. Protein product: CASSLEGSSRTYEQYF.

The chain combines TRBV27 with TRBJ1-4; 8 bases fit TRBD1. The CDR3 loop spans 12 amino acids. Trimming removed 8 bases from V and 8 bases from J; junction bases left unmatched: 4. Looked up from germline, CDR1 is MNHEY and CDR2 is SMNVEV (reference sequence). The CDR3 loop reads CASRTGKEKLFF. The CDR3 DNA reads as TGTGCCAGCCGGACAGGGAAGGAAAAACTGTTTTTT.

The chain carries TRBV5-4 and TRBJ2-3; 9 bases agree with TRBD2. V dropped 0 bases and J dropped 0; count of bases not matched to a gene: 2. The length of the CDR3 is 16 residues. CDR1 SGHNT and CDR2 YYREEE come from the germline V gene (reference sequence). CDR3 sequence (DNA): TGTGCCAGCAGCTTGGCTAGCGGGGTTAGCACAGATACGCAGTATTTT. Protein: CASSLASGVSTDTQYF.

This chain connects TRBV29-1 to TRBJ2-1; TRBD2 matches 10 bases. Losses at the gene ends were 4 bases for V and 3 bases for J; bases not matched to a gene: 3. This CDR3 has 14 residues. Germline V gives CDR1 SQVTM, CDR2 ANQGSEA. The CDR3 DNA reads TGCAGCGTTGTAGCTAGCGGGAGCTACAATGAGCAGTTCTTC. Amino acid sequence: CSVVASGSYNEQFF.

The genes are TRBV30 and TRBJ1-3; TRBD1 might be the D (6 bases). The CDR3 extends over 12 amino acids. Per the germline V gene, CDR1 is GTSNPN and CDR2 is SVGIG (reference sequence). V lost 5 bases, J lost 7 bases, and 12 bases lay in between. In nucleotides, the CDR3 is TGTGCCTGGGAAACAGGGTGGAACACCATATATTTT. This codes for CAWETGWNTIYF. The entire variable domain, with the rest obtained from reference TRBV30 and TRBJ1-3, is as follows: SQTIHQWPATLVQPVGSPLSLECTVEGTSNPNLYWYRQAAGRGLQLLFYSVGIGQISSEVPQNLSASRPQDRQFILSSKKLLLSDSGFYLCAWETGWNTIYFGEGSWLTVV.

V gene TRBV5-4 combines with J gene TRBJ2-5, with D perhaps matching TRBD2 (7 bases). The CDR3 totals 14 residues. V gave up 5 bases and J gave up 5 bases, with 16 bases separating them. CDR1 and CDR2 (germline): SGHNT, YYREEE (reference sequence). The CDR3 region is CASSRDKAGETQYF. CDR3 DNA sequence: TGTGCCAGCAGTAGGGACAAAGCGGGGGAGACCCAGTACTTC.

The DNA of the CDR3 is TGTGCCAGCAGGGGGAGTCCGGGAGGGCCGGGTTACCATGAGCAGTTCTTC. Amino acid sequence: CASRGSPGGPGYHEQFF. V gene TRBV21-1 combines with J gene TRBJ2-1; no DNA check was done on the table's D call, TRBD2. TRBV21-1 is noted as a pseudogene. This CDR3 comprises 17 residues.

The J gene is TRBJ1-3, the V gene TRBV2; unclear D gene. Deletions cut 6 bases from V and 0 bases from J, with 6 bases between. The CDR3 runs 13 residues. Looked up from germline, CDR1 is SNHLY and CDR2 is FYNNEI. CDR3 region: CASRLSSGNTIYF. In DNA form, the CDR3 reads TGTGCCAGCAGACTGTCCTCTGGAAACACCATATATTTT.

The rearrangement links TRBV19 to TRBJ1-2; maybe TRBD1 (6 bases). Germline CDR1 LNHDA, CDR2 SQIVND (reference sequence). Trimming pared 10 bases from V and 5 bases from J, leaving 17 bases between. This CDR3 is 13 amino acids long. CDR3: CATYRDPEYGYTF. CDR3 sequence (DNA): TGTGCCACCTACAGGGACCCGGAATATGGCTACACCTTC.

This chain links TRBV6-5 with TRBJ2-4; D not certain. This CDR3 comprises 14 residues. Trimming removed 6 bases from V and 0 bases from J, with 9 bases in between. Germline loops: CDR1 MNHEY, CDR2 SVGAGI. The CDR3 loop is CASSPGGAKNIQYF. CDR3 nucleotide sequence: TGTGCCAGCAGCCCCGGCGGAGCCAAAAACATTCAGTACTTC.

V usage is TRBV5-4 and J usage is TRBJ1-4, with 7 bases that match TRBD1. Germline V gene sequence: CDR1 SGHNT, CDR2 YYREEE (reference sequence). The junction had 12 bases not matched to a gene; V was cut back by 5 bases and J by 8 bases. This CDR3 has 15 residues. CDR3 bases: TGTGCCAGCAGTTCATTCCAGGAGGGGGCGGAAAAACTGTTTTTT. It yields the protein CASSSFQEGAEKLFF.

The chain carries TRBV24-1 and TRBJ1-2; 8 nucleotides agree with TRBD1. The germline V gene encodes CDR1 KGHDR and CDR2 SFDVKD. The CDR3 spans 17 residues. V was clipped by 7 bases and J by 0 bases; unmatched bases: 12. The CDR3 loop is CATRGDRFGKTNYGYTF. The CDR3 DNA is TGTGCCACCAGGGGGGACAGGTTCGGTAAGACTAACTATGGCTACACCTTC.

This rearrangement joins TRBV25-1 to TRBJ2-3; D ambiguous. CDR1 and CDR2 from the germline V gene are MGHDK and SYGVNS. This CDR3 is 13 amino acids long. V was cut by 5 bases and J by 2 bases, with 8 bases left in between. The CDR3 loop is CASSRQVTDTQYF. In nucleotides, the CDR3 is TGTGCCAGCAGTCGTCAGGTCACAGATACGCAGTATTTT. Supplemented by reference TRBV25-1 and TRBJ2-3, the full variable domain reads EADIYQTPRYLVIGTGKKITLECSQTMGHDKMYWYQQDPGMELHLIHYSYGVNSTEKGDLSSESTVSRIRTEHFPLTLESARPSHTSQYLCASSRQVTDTQYFGPGTRLTVL.

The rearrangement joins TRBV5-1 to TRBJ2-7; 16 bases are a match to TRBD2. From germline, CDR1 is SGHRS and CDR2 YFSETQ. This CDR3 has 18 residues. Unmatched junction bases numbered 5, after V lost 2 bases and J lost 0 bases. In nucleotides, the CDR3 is TGCGCCAGCAGCTTCGGGACTAGCGGGAGGGCGAGCTCCTACGAGCAGTACTTC. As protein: CASSFGTSGRASSYEQYF. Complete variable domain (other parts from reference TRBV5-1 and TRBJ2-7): KAGVTQTPRYLIKTRGQQVTLSCSPISGHRSVSWYQQTPGQGLQFLFEYFSETQRNKGNFPGRFSGRQFSNSRSEMNVSTLELGDSALYLCASSFGTSGRASSYEQYFGPGTRLTVT.

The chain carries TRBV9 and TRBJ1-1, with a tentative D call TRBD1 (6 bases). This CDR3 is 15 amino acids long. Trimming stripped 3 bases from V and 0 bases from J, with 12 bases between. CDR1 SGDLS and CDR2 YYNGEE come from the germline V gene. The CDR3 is CASSAHRVMNTEAFF. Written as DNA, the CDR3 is TGTGCCAGCAGCGCTCACAGGGTCATGAACACTGAAGCTTTCTTT. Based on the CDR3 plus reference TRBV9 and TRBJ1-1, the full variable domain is DSGVTQTPKHLITATGQRVTLRCSPRSGDLSVYWYQQSLDQGLQFLIQYYNGEERAKGNILERFSAQQFPDLHSELNLSSLELGDSALYFCASSAHRVMNTEAFFGQGTRLTVV.

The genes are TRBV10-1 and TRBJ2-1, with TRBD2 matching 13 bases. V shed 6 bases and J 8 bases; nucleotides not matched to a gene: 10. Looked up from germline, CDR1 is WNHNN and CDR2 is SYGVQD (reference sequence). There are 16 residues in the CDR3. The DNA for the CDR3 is TGCGCCAGCAGCGGGACTAGCGGGGACCCCTGGGATGAGCAGTTCTTC. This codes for CASSGTSGDPWDEQFF.

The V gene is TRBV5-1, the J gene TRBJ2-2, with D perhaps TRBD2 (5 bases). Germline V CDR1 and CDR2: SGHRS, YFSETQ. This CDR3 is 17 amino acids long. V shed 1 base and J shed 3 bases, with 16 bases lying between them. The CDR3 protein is CASSLSVGFGDTGELFF. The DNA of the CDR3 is TGCGCCAGCAGCTTGAGCGTAGGTTTCGGGGACACCGGGGAGCTGTTTTTT. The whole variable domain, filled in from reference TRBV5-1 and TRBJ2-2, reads KAGVTQTPRYLIKTRGQQVTLSCSPISGHRSVSWYQQTPGQGLQFLFEYFSETQRNKGNFPGRFSGRQFSNSRSEMNVSTLELGDSALYLCASSLSVGFGDTGELFFGEGSRLTVL.

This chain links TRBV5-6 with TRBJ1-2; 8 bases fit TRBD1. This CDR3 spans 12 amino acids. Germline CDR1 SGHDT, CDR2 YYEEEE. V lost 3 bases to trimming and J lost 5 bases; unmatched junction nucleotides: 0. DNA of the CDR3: TGTGCCAGCAGCTGGACAGGGTATGGCTACACCTTC. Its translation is CASSWTGYGYTF. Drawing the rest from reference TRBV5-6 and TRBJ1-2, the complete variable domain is DAGVTQSPTHLIKTRGQQVTLRCSPKSGHDTVSWYQQALGQGPQFIFQYYEEEERQRGNFPDRFSGHQFPNYSSELNVNALLLGDSALYLCASSWTGYGYTFGSGTRLTVV.